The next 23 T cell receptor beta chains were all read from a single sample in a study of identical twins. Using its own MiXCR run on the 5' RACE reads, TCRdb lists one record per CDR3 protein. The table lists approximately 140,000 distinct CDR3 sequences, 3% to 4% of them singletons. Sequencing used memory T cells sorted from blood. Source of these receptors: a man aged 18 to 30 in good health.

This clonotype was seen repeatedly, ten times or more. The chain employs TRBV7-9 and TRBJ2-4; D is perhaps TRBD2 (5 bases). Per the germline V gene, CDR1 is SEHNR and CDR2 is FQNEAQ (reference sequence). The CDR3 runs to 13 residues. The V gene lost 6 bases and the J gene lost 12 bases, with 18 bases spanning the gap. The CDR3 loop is CASRLEEVKTQYF. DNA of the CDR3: TGTGCCAGCAGGTTGGAGGAAGTCAAAACTCAGTACTTC. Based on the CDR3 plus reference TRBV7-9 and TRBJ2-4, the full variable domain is DTGVSQNPRHKITKRGQNVTFRCDPISEHNRLYWYRQTLGQGPEFLTYFQNEAQLEKSRLLSDRFSAERPKGSFSTLEIQRTEQGDSAMYLCASRLEEVKTQYFGAGTRLSVL.

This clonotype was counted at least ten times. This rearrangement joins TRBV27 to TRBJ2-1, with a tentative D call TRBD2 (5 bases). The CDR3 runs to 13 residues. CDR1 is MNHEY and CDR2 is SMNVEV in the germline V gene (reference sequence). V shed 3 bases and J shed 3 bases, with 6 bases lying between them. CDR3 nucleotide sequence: TGTGCCAGCAGTTTCGGGAACTACAATGAGCAGTTCTTC. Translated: CASSFGNYNEQFF.

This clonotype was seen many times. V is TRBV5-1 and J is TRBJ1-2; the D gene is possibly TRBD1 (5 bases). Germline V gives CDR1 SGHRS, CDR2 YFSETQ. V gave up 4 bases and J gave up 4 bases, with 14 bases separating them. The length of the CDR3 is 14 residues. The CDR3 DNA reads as TGCGCCAGCAGCGCGTCCGGGACGGCCTATGGCTACACCTTC. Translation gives CASSASGTAYGYTF. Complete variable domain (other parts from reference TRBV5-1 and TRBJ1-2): KAGVTQTPRYLIKTRGQQVTLSCSPISGHRSVSWYQQTPGQGLQFLFEYFSETQRNKGNFPGRFSGRQFSNSRSEMNVSTLELGDSALYLCASSASGTAYGYTFGSGTRLTVV.

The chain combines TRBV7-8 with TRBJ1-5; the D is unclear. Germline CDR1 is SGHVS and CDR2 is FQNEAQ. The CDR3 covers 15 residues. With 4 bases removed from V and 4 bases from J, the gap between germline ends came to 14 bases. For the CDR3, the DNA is TGTGCCAGCAGCTCCCGAAAGGTCGGGAATCAGCCCCAGCATTTT. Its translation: CASSSRKVGNQPQHF.

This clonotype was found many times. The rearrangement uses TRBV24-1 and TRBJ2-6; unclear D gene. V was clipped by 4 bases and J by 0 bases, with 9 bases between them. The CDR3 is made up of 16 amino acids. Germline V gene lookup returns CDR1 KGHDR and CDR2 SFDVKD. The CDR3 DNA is TGTGCCACCAGTGAATCCCGGGTCTCTGGGGCCAACGTCCTGACTTTC. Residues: CATSESRVSGANVLTF.

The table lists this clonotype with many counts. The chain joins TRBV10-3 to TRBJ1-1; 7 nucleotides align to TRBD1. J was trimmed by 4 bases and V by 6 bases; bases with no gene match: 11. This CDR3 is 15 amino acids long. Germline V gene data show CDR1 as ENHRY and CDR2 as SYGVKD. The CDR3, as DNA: TGTGCCATCAGGAGGGACAGAGGGGTGTCCACTGAAGCTTTCTTT. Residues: CAIRRDRGVSTEAFF.

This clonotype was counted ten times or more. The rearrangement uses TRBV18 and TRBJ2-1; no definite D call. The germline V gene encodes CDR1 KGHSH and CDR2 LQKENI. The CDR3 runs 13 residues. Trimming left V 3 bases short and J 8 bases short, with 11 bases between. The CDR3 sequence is CASSPGTDDEQFF. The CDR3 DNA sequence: TGTGCCAGCTCACCGGGCACAGACGATGAGCAGTTCTTC. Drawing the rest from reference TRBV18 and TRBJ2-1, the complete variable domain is NAGVMQNPRHLVRRRGQEARLRCSPMKGHSHVYWYRQLPEEGLKFMVYLQKENIIDESGMPKERFSAEFPKEGPSILRIQQVVRGDSAAYFCASSPGTDDEQFFGPGTRLTVL.

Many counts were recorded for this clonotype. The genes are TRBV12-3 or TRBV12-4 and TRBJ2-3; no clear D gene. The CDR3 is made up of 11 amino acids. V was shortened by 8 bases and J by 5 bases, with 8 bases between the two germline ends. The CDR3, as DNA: TGTGCCAGCGCAATAGGAGATACGCAGTATTTT. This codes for CASAIGDTQYF.

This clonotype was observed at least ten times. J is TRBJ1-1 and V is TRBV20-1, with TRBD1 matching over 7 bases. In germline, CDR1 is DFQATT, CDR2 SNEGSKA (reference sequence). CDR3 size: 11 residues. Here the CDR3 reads CGTKGATEAFF. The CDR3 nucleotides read TGCGGCACCAAGGGGGCCACTGAAGCTTTCTTT.

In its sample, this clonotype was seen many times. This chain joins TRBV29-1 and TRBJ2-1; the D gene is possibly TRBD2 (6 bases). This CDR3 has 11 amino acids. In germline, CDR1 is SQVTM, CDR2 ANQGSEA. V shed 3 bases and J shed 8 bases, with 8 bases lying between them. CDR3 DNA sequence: TGCAGCGTTGATCCGGGAGATGAGCAGTTCTTC. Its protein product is CSVDPGDEQFF.

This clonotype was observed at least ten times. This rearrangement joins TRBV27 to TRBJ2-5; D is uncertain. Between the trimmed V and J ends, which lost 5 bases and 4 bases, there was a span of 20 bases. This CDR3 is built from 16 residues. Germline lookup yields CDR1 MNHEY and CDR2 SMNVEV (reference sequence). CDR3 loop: CASSHNPAFFGETQYF. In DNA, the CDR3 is TGTGCCAGCAGTCACAACCCCGCTTTTTTCGGAGAGACCCAGTACTTC.

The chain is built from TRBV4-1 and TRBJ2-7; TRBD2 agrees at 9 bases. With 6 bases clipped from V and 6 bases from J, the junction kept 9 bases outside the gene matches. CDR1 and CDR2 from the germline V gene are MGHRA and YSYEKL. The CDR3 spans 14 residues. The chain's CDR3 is CASRSEGLASEQYF. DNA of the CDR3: TGCGCCAGCAGATCAGAGGGACTAGCTTCCGAGCAGTACTTC.

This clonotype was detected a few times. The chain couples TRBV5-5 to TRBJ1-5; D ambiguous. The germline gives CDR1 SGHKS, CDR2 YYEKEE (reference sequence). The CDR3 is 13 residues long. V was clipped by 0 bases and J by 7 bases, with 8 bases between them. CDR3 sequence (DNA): TGTGCCAGCAGCTTGGACTGGTACCAGCCCCAGCATTTT. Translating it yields CASSLDWYQPQHF.

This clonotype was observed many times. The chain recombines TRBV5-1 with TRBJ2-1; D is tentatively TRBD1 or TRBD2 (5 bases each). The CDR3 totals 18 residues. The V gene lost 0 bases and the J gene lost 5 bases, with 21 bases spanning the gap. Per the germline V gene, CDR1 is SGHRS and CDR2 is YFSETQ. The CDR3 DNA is TGCGCCAGCAGCTTGGGAGTGGGGGAGTTTCGTGTGGACAATGAGCAGTTCTTC. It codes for CASSLGVGEFRVDNEQFF.

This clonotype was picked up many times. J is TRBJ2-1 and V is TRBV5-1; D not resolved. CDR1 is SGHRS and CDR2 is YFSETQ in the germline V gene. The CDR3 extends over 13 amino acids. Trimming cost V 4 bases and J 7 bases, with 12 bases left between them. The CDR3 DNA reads TGCGCCAGCAGCCCCTACCCCGAGAATGAGCAGTTCTTC. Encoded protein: CASSPYPENEQFF.

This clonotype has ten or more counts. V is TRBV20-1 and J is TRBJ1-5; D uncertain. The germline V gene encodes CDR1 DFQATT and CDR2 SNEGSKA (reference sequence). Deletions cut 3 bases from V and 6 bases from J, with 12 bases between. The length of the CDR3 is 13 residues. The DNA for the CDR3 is TGCAGTGCTAGTCCGGACTCCGGTCAGCCCCAGCATTTT. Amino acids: CSASPDSGQPQHF.

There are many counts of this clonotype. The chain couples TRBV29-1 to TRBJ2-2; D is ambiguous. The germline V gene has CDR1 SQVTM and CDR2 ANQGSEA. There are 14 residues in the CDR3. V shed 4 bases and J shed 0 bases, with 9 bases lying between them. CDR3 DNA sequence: TGCAGCGTTGTGCAGGATACGAACACCGGGGAGCTGTTTTTT. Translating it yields CSVVQDTNTGELFF.

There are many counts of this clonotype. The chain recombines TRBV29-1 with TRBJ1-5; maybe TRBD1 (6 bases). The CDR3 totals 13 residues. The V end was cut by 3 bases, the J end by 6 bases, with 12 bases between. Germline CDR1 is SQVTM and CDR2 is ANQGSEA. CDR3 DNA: TGCAGCGTTGAGGGGGCCGGCGGTCAGCCCCAGCATTTT. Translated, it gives CSVEGAGGQPQHF.

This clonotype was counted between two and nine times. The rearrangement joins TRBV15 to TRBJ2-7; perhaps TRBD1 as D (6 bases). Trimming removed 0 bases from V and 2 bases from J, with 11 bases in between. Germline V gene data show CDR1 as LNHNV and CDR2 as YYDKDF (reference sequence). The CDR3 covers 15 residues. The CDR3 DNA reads TGTGCCACCAGCAGAGATACCGGGACACCCTACGAGCAGTACTTC. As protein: CATSRDTGTPYEQYF.

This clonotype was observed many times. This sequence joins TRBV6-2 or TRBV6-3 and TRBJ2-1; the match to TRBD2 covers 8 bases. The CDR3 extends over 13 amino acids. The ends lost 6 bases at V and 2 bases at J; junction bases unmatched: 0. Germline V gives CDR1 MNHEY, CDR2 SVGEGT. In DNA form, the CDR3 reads TGTGCCAGCAGGGGACTAGCCTACAATGAGCAGTTCTTC. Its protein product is CASRGLAYNEQFF.

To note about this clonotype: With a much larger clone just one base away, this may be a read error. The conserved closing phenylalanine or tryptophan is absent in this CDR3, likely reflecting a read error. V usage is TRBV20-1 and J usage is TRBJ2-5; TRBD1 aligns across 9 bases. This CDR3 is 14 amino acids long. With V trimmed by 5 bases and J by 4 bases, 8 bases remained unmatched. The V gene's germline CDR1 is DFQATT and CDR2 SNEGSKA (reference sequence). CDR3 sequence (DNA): TGCAGTGCTCCGGGACAGGGAAGGACAGAGACCCAGTACGTC. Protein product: CSAPGQGRTETQYV.

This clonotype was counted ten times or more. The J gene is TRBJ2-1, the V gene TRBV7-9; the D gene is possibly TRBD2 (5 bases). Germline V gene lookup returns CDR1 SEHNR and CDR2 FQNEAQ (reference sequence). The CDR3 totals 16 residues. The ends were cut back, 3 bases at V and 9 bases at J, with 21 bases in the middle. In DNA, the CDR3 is TGTGCCAGCAGCTTTCTGAGCGGCTATAAAAGCGGTGAGCAGTTCTTC. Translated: CASSFLSGYKSGEQFF.

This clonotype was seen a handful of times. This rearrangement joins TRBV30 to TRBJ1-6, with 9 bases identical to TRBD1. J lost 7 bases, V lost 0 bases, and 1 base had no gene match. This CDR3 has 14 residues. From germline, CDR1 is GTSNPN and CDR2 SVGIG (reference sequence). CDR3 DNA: TGTGCCTGGAGTGTACAGGGGGCGAATTCACCCCTCCACTTT. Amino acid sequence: CAWSVQGANSPLHF.